The next 28 T cell receptor beta chains were all read from a single sample in a study of metastatic and nonmetastatic thyroid tumors. TCRdb called clones again from the PCR reads with MiXCR. The profile shows 30,000 to 45,000 clones, around 20% of them singletons. Not a single patient had been given any form of treatment at any point before undergoing thyroid surgery. The sequencing input was blood. The receptors were sampled from a female donor with papillary thyroid cancer or a benign thyroid nodule (not recorded which). Some clones in this sample may be carry-over from other donors' samples.

The V and J genes are TRBV4-1 and TRBJ2-7; 9 bases agree with TRBD1. V shed 4 bases and J 6 bases; nucleotides not matched to a gene: 4. From germline, CDR1 is MGHRA and CDR2 YSYEKL. This CDR3 has 13 residues. The CDR3 DNA follows: TGCGCCAGCAGCCGCCCGACAGGGGGCGAGCAGTACTTC. Its protein is CASSRPTGGEQYF.

This clone was found a few times. A much larger clone differs by one base, so this may be a read error. This same CDR3 is encoded by further DNA sequences in the sample. V gene TRBV9 combines with J gene TRBJ2-3, with 7 bases identical to TRBD1. CDR3 length: 15 residues. The V segment lost 3 bases and the J segment 5 bases; nucleotides outside the gene matches: 9. Germline V gene data show CDR1 as SGDLS and CDR2 as YYNGEE. CDR3 protein: CASSEGLRGLDTQYF. The DNA of the CDR3 is TGTGCCAGCAGCGAGGGCCTGAGGGGGCTAGATACGCAGTATTTT.

This clone was seen at least ten times. The chain employs TRBV20-1 and TRBJ2-6; a weak D match, TRBD2 (5 bases). The V gene lost 4 bases and the J gene lost 0 bases, with 13 bases spanning the gap. Germline CDR1 and CDR2: DFQATT and SNEGSKA (reference sequence). The CDR3 length is 16 residues. CDR3: CSAKGRSHSGANVLTF. DNA for the CDR3: TGCAGTGCTAAAGGGAGATCCCACTCTGGGGCCAACGTCCTGACTTTC.

This clone ranks as medium-sized (0.01 to 0.1%). This chain links TRBV28 with TRBJ1-6, with TRBD1 identical over 11 bases. V was pared by 3 bases and J by 6 bases, with 7 bases of the junction left unmatched. Germline loops: CDR1 MDHEN, CDR2 SYDVKM. The CDR3 loop spans 17 amino acids. CDR3 sequence: CASSFLDRGLSNSPLHF. The CDR3 region has the DNA TGTGCCAGCAGTTTCCTGGACAGGGGGCTTAGTAATTCACCCCTCCACTTT.

By sample share, this clone is medium-sized (0.01 to 0.1%). The chain recombines TRBV19 with TRBJ2-1, with 10 nucleotides matching TRBD2. The length of the CDR3 is 13 residues. Germline V gene sequence: CDR1 LNHDA, CDR2 SQIVND (reference sequence). Trimming at V came to 3 bases and at J to 13 bases, leaving 6 bases not matched to a gene. The CDR3 reads CASSMGTSGAQFF. The CDR3, as DNA: TGTGCCAGTAGTATGGGAACTAGCGGGGCACAGTTCTTC.

This clone was recorded at least ten times. This sequence joins TRBV7-3 and TRBJ2-5; 8 bases map to TRBD1. Trimming removed 5 bases from V and 5 bases from J; junction bases left unmatched: 7. Germline V gene sequence: CDR1 SGHTA, CDR2 FQGTGA. The CDR3 extends over 14 amino acids. The DNA of the CDR3 is TGTGCCAGCAGCCCGGACAGGGTATCGGAGACCCAGTACTTC. Translation: CASSPDRVSETQYF. Based on the CDR3 plus reference TRBV7-3 and TRBJ2-5, the full variable domain is GAGVSQTPSNKVTEKGKYVELRCDPISGHTALYWYRQSLGQGPEFLIYFQGTGAADDSGLPNDRFFAVRPEGSVSTLKIQRTERGDSAVYLCASSPDRVSETQYFGPGTRLLVL.

This clone was seen at least ten times. The J gene is TRBJ1-5, the V gene TRBV2, with D possibly TRBD1 on 5 matching bases. The germline V and J ends were trimmed by 7 bases and 1 base, with 8 bases remaining between them. Germline CDR1 reads SNHLY; CDR2 reads FYNNEI. The CDR3 contains 13 residues. CDR3 in amino acids: CASKGDSNQPQHF. The DNA of the CDR3 is TGTGCCAGCAAAGGGGACAGCAATCAGCCCCAGCATTTT. The full variable domain, rest sourced from reference TRBV2 and TRBJ1-5, is EPEVTQTPSHQVTQMGQEVILRCVPISNHLYFYWYRQILGQKVEFLVSFYNNEISEKSEIFDDQFSVERPDGSNFTLKIRSTKLEDSAMYFCASKGDSNQPQHFGDGTRLSIL.

The rearrangement joins TRBV20-1 to TRBJ1-1; D gene unclear. The CDR3 is made up of 13 amino acids. The germline gives CDR1 DFQATT, CDR2 SNEGSKA (reference sequence). Here the CDR3 reads CIPNGPSGYEAFF. The CDR3 region has the DNA TGCATCCCTAACGGTCCGTCCGGATATGAAGCTTTCTTT.

This chain uses TRBV7-9 with TRBJ2-7, with 12 bases fitting TRBD2. V shed 5 bases and J 6 bases; nucleotides not matched to a gene: 2. Germline CDR1 reads SEHNR; CDR2 reads FQNEAQ (reference sequence). The CDR3 runs 13 residues. The CDR3 is CASSTGLAGEQYF. The CDR3 DNA reads as TGTGCCAGCAGCACGGGACTAGCGGGCGAGCAGTACTTC.

The J gene is TRBJ1-5, the V gene TRBV27, with D possibly being TRBD1 (6 bases). V lost 6 bases and J lost 7, with 13 bases in between. The germline V gene encodes CDR1 MNHEY and CDR2 SMNVEV (reference sequence). The length of the CDR3 is 13 residues. CDR3 amino acids: CASSRGAGQPQHF. For the CDR3, the DNA is TGTGCCAGCAGCCGGGGGGCAGGGCAGCCCCAGCATTTT.

There are a few counts of this clone. One junction end does not reproduce the germline sequence, and a read error may be involved. The V call is TRBV7-3, the J call TRBJ2-5; D not certain. The V gene's germline CDR1 is SGHTA and CDR2 FQGTGA. The CDR3 loop spans 13 amino acids. In nucleotides, the CDR3 is TGTGCCAGCGGCTTAAATGGTCGAGAGACCCAGTACTTC. This translates into CASGLNGRETQYF.

This clone has just a few counts. The chain joins TRBV13 to TRBJ2-2; D possibly uses TRBD1 or TRBD2 (5 bases each). The CDR3 is made up of 15 amino acids. Trimming took off 2 bases at V and 7 bases at J, with 14 bases between the two ends. CDR1 is PRHDT and CDR2 is FYEKMQ in the germline V gene (reference sequence). CDR3 DNA sequence: TGTGCCAGCAGCTTACGTGGGACCGCGGTCGGGGAGCTGTTTTTT. Its protein product is CASSLRGTAVGELFF.

The chain joins TRBV12-5 to TRBJ2-7, with D possibly matching TRBD1 (5 bases). Germline values: CDR1 LGHNT, CDR2 FRNRAP. Trimming took 8 bases from V and 4 from J, leaving 24 bases between them. The CDR3 spans 16 residues. For the CDR3, the DNA is TGTGCTAGTTGTCCGGGTTTGGGGCTAGTGGGGTACGAGCAGTACTTC. Its protein is CASCPGLGLVGYEQYF.

In this sample, this clone turned up many times. CDR3 sequence reads: CASSSRQGLSTDTQYF. The CDR3 region has the DNA TGTGCCAGCAGTTCTCGACAGGGACTTAGCACAGATACGCAGTATTTT. The chain recombines TRBV28 with TRBJ2-3; TRBD1 is a possible D gene (7 bases). Trimming left V 4 bases short and J 0 bases short, with 14 bases between. The CDR3 extends over 16 amino acids. Germline loops: CDR1 MDHEN, CDR2 SYDVKM.

This clone was recorded a few times. The chain combines TRBV11-2 with TRBJ2-7, with D perhaps TRBD2 (5 bases). V lost 8 bases to trimming and J lost 2 bases, with 19 bases between them. CDR3 size: 15 residues. Germline CDR1 and CDR2: SGHAT and FQNNGV. CDR3 sequence reads: CASVPLRASPYEQYF. The CDR3 DNA reads TGTGCCAGCGTCCCCCTGCGGGCATCCCCCTACGAGCAGTACTTC.

The chain recombines TRBV11-1 with TRBJ2-7, with D perhaps given as TRBD1 or TRBD2 (5 bases each). CDR1 is SGHAT and CDR2 is FQDESV in the germline V gene (reference sequence). V shed 3 bases and J shed 3 bases, with 18 bases lying between them. This CDR3 is built from 16 residues. The CDR3 is CASSFRKGPAFYEQYF. The CDR3 DNA reads as TGTGCCAGCAGCTTTCGGAAGGGACCAGCGTTCTACGAGCAGTACTTC.

In its sample, this clone was seen many times. The genes are TRBV19 and TRBJ1-1, with a weak D call TRBD1 (5 bases). Trimming removed 3 bases at V and 10 bases at J, with 24 bases between. CDR3 length: 16 residues. Germline lookup yields CDR1 LNHDA and CDR2 SQIVND (reference sequence). The CDR3 bases are TGTGCCAGTAGTATTCGGGACCGACGCCGCATAAGGGGAGCTTTCTTT. Translation gives CASSIRDRRRIRGAFF.

This rearrangement joins TRBV9 to TRBJ2-7; D is unresolved. The germline V gene has CDR1 SGDLS and CDR2 YYNGEE. Trimming took 3 bases from V and 1 from J, leaving 11 bases between them. The CDR3 extends over 14 amino acids. CDR3 sequence (DNA): TGTGCCAGCAGCGCCAGACTGGATTCCTACGAGCAGTACTTC. Its protein product is CASSARLDSYEQYF.

This clone has only a few counts. Because the CDR3 is missing its conserved closing phenylalanine or tryptophan, this is likely a read error. CDR3 region: CASSQWGTSGNLNSIRSYNEQFS. The CDR3 coding sequence is TGCGCCAGCAGCCAATGGGGGACTAGCGGGAATCTGAACTCTATTCGCTCCTACAATGAGCAGTTCTCC. The chain has TRBV4-1 and TRBJ2-1; 13 nucleotides align to TRBD2. Per germline, CDR1 MGHRA and CDR2 YSYEKL. This CDR3 is 23 amino acids long. Trimming took 2 bases from V and 0 from J; bases not matched to a gene: 19.

Comments on this clone: A read error may explain this, as a much larger clone is one base away. The CDR3 is CASSPLQQSSYEQYF. For the CDR3, the DNA is TGTGCCAGCTCACCACTTCAACAGAGCTCCTACGAGCAGTACTTC. The chain combines TRBV18 with TRBJ2-7, with D uncertain. The V gene's germline CDR1 is KGHSH and CDR2 LQKENI. Trimming took off 1 base at V and 0 bases at J, with 10 bases between the two ends. CDR3 length equals 15 residues.

This clone was seen many times. This chain uses TRBV27 with TRBJ1-1, with D hard to call. Germline assignment: CDR1 MNHEY and CDR2 SMNVEV (reference sequence). This CDR3 spans 14 amino acids. Trimming took 0 bases from V and 5 from J, leaving 10 bases between them. The CDR3 loop reads CASSLSPGGTEAFF. The CDR3, as DNA: TGTGCCAGCAGTTTATCCCCCGGTGGGACTGAAGCTTTCTTT.

This clone was counted ten times or more. The chain has TRBV7-3 and TRBJ2-2; 8 nucleotides agree with TRBD2. CDR1 and CDR2 from the germline V gene are SGHTA and FQGTGA. V gave up 5 bases and J gave up 4 bases; unmatched junction bases: 9. This CDR3 is 16 amino acids long. CDR3 loop: CASSPYSGKGTGELFF. The CDR3 DNA reads as TGTGCCAGCAGCCCCTATAGCGGGAAAGGCACCGGGGAGCTGTTTTTT.

The chain joins TRBV5-1 to TRBJ2-2, with TRBD2 as a possible D gene (5 bases). Trimming removed 0 bases from V and 1 base from J, with 7 bases in between. The CDR3 has 15 residues. Germline V lookup: CDR1 SGHRS, CDR2 YFSETQ. CDR3 region: CASSLAGGNTGELFF. DNA of the CDR3: TGCGCCAGCAGCTTGGCTGGAGGGAACACCGGGGAGCTGTTTTTT.

The chain has TRBV6-1 and TRBJ1-1, with D hard to call. The CDR3 is 14 amino acids. Deletions cut 6 bases from V and 3 bases from J, with 14 bases between. CDR1 MNHNS and CDR2 SASEGT come from the germline V gene. CDR3: CASRKPLIYTEAFF. The CDR3 DNA sequence: TGTGCCAGCAGGAAACCCCTTATTTACACTGAAGCTTTCTTT.

The chain is built from TRBV20-1 and TRBJ2-1; D gene ambiguous. The CDR3 runs to 14 residues. V was trimmed by 1 base and J by 4 bases, leaving 11 bases between them. CDR1 DFQATT and CDR2 SNEGSKA come from the germline V gene (reference sequence). DNA of the CDR3: TGCAGTGCTAGAGGGCCCGTGAATTACAATGAGCAGTTCTTC. The encoded protein is CSARGPVNYNEQFF.

This clone was detected ten times or more. A read error is possible here, since a much larger clone lies one base away. Other DNA sequences in this sample translate to the same CDR3. J is TRBJ2-5 and V is TRBV6-1; D is uncertain. Per germline, CDR1 MNHNS and CDR2 SASEGT. The CDR3 totals 13 residues. CDR3 loop: CASSEGKSGTQYF. The DNA for the CDR3 is TGTGCCAGTAGTGAAGGGAAGTCGGGGACCCAGTACTTC.

This clone was seen more than once but under ten times. The rearrangement links TRBV6-1 to TRBJ2-7; D unresolved. The V end lost 5 bases, the J end lost 0 bases, and 8 bases lay between the germline ends. This CDR3 has 13 residues. Germline assignment: CDR1 MNHNS and CDR2 SASEGT. The CDR3 DNA sequence: TGTGCCAGCAGTAAGTATCCCTCCTACGAGCAGTACTTC. It codes for CASSKYPSYEQYF.

Many counts were recorded for this clone. The chain links TRBV9 to TRBJ1-6; 8 bases match TRBD1. The CDR3 runs to 14 residues. Trimming at V came to 4 bases and at J to 8 bases, leaving 5 bases not matched to a gene. Germline V lookup: CDR1 SGDLS, CDR2 YYNGEE. The CDR3 sequence: CASSSPTGDSPLHF. CDR3 DNA: TGTGCCAGCAGCTCACCGACAGGGGATTCACCCCTCCACTTT. The variable domain in full, completed from reference TRBV9 and TRBJ1-6, reads DSGVTQTPKHLITATGQRVTLRCSPRSGDLSVYWYQQSLDQGLQFLIQYYNGEERAKGNILERFSAQQFPDLHSELNLSSLELGDSALYFCASSSPTGDSPLHFGNGTRLTVT.